One and the same sample provided the 24 T cell receptor beta chains below, sequenced in a study of cytomegalovirus exposure and HLA in healthy donors. The primer mix had 60 Vbeta and 13 Jbeta primers. The assay was immunoSEQ multiplex PCR, and TCRdb's table has in-frame clones only and misses some. The table shows 150,000 or so clones, with 65% to 85% occurring only once. Sequencing input: PBMCs. These receptors originate from a man in his forties in good health and CMV-seropositive.

CDR3 coding DNA: TGTGCCAGCTCACCACCGGGCAGGATGAACACTGAAGCTTTCTTT. Its protein product is CASSPPGRMNTEAFF. This rearrangement joins TRBV18 to TRBJ1-1; D call uncertain. The CDR3 covers 15 residues. Germline loops: CDR1 KGHSH, CDR2 LQKENI. The V and J ends lost 0 bases and 0 bases respectively, with 8 bases between them.

The V gene is TRBV4-3, the J gene TRBJ2-5, with D possibly called TRBD1 or TRBD2 (10 bases each). The J call is doubtful: the DNA matches TRBJ2-7 better. CDR3 length equals 21 residues. CDR1 LGHNA and CDR2 YSLEER come from the germline V gene. The CDR3 is CASSHYPPGQGNLAGAYEQYF. The CDR3 DNA sequence: TGCGCCAGCAGCCATTACCCTCCGGGACAGGGGAACCTAGCGGGGGCCTACGAGCAGTACTTC.

The chain links TRBV2 to TRBJ1-2, with 7 bases lining up with TRBD1. The germline V gene has CDR1 SNHLY and CDR2 FYNNEI. The CDR3 sequence is 15 residues long. The J segment lost 5 bases and the V segment lost 4 bases, leaving 10 bases of the junction unmatched. In nucleotides, the CDR3 is TGTGCCAGCAGTGTAGGGGACAGAAACCATTATGGCTACACCTTC. It codes for CASSVGDRNHYGYTF.

This clone was seen a single time. This chain joins TRBV19 and TRBJ2-7; TRBD1 agrees at 7 bases. Germline V lookup: CDR1 LNHDA, CDR2 SQIVND (reference sequence). The CDR3 is 13 residues long. Losses at the gene ends were 5 bases for V and 7 bases for J; bases not matched to a gene: 8. The CDR3 sequence: CASSPQGVSEQYF. In DNA form, the CDR3 reads TGTGCCAGTAGTCCCCAGGGGGTCAGTGAGCAGTACTTC.

In its sample, this clone was seen a few times. The V and J genes are TRBV19 and TRBJ2-1; TRBD2 might be the D (7 bases). Germline CDR1 reads LNHDA; CDR2 reads SQIVND (reference sequence). The CDR3 has 14 amino acids. With 4 bases removed from V and 7 bases from J, the gap between germline ends came to 14 bases. CDR3 bases: TGTGCCAGTAGTACCCCCGGGGGGCGGAATGAGCAGTTCTTC. It yields the protein CASSTPGGRNEQFF.

The rearrangement links TRBV6-1 to TRBJ2-7, with D unresolved. Trimming took 7 bases from V and 3 from J, leaving 13 bases between them. CDR3 length: 13 residues. Germline V gives CDR1 MNHNS, CDR2 SASEGT. CDR3 protein: CASTTAVSYEQYF. Written as DNA, the CDR3 is TGTGCCAGCACCACGGCGGTAAGCTACGAGCAGTACTTC.

This chain joins TRBV5-1 and TRBJ2-2, with 8 nucleotides matching TRBD2. With 0 bases clipped from V and 6 bases from J, the junction kept 13 bases outside the gene matches. Germline V gene data show CDR1 as SGHRS and CDR2 as YFSETQ. There are 18 residues in the CDR3. The CDR3 is CASSLDGSGAPGAGELFF. The CDR3 nucleotides read TGCGCCAGCAGCTTGGATGGTAGCGGGGCGCCAGGGGCCGGGGAGCTGTTTTTT.

This rearrangement joins TRBV7-2 to TRBJ2-3; D might be TRBD1 (5 bases). This CDR3 contains 17 residues. V lost 5 bases, J lost 0 bases, and 18 bases lay in between. CDR1 SGHTA and CDR2 FQGNSA come from the germline V gene. This chain's CDR3 is CASSPRIRVDSTDTQYF. CDR3 coding DNA: TGTGCCAGCAGCCCTCGCATCAGGGTCGATAGCACAGATACGCAGTATTTT.

This clone was detected only a few times. This rearrangement joins TRBV7-2 to TRBJ2-6; possible D gene TRBD2, 7 bases. V shed 0 bases and J shed 0 bases, with 12 bases lying between them. The CDR3 is 18 residues long. The germline V gene has CDR1 SGHTA and CDR2 FQGNSA. The CDR3 coding sequence is TGTGCCAGCAGCTTAGCGGGGGGGGCCCTCTCTGGGGCCAACGTCCTGACTTTC. Its translation: CASSLAGGALSGANVLTF.

The CDR3 bases are TGTGCCAGCAGCAGGGGGGGGGCTGACAATGAGCAGTTCTTC. Protein product: CASSRGGADNEQFF. This chain connects TRBV11-3 to TRBJ2-1, with a tentative D call TRBD2 (7 bases). The CDR3 length is 14 residues. V lost 5 bases and J lost 5, with 13 bases in between. The germline gives CDR1 SGHNT, CDR2 YENEEA.

The chain links TRBV7-2 to TRBJ2-2; no clear D gene. Trimming took 5 bases from V and 7 from J, leaving 8 bases between them. This CDR3 comprises 12 residues. Germline CDR1 SGHTA, CDR2 FQGNSA. CDR3 protein: CASSLRGGELFF. Written as DNA, the CDR3 is TGTGCCAGCAGCCTCAGAGGCGGGGAGCTGTTTTTT.

This rearrangement joins TRBV21-1 to TRBJ2-7; TRBD2 is the table's D call and was not checked against the DNA. TRBV21-1 is listed as a pseudogene. The CDR3 consists of 15 residues. CDR3 coding DNA: TGTGCCAGCAGCAAACCCCGGGGTAGATCCTACGAGCAGTACTTC. This encodes CASSKPRGRSYEQYF.

The chain couples TRBV4-1 to TRBJ1-1; D is unresolved. This CDR3 is built from 14 residues. In germline, CDR1 is MGHRA, CDR2 YSYEKL. Trimming removed 1 base at V and 2 bases at J, with 8 bases between. CDR3 sequence: CASSQVAVNTEAFF. CDR3 coding DNA: TGCGCCAGCAGCCAAGTAGCAGTTAACACTGAAGCTTTCTTT.

This chain uses TRBV29-1 with TRBJ1-4, with D possibly being TRBD1 (5 bases). Per the germline V gene, CDR1 is SQVTM and CDR2 is ANQGSEA. Trimming took 6 bases from V and 8 from J, leaving 16 bases between them. The CDR3 runs to 13 residues. The CDR3 coding sequence is TGCAGCGTACAGGCAACAGAAGGAGAAAAACTGTTTTTT. It codes for CSVQATEGEKLFF.

The table lists this clone with a few counts. This chain joins TRBV5-4 and TRBJ2-2; 12 bases map to TRBD2. V was clipped by 7 bases and J by 5 bases; unmatched bases: 12. Germline V CDR1 and CDR2: SGHNT, YYREEE (reference sequence). This CDR3 comprises 17 residues. The CDR3 is CASSGTSGPPGTGELFF. The CDR3 DNA reads as TGTGCCAGCTCCGGGACTAGCGGGCCCCCGGGGACCGGGGAGCTGTTTTTT.

J is TRBJ1-2 and V is TRBV19, with D maybe TRBD1 (6 bases). The CDR3 covers 16 residues. V was pared by 5 bases and J by 5 bases, with 21 bases between. The V gene's germline CDR1 is LNHDA and CDR2 SQIVND (reference sequence). As DNA, the CDR3 is TGTGCCAGTAGTTCCCACCTGGGGGCAAATCCTTATGGCTACACCTTC. Its translation: CASSSHLGANPYGYTF.

V usage is TRBV2 and J usage is TRBJ2-1, with 8 bases identical to TRBD1. Looked up from germline, CDR1 is SNHLY and CDR2 is FYNNEI. The CDR3 runs to 14 residues. The junction had 6 bases not matched to a gene; V was cut back by 7 bases and J by 4 bases. DNA of the CDR3: TGTGCCAGCACGCGGACAGGGCATTACAATGAGCAGTTCTTC. This gives the protein CASTRTGHYNEQFF.

This rearrangement joins TRBV6-1 to TRBJ1-3; D remains ambiguous. Trimming cost V 9 bases and J 1 base, with 16 bases left between them. Germline CDR1 is MNHNS and CDR2 is SASEGT. This CDR3 has 15 residues. The CDR3 sequence is CASLRLAGSGNTIYF. DNA for the CDR3: TGTGCCAGTCTGAGGCTCGCTGGGTCTGGAAACACCATATATTTT.

V is TRBV4-2 and J is TRBJ2-1; the match to TRBD1 covers 10 bases. The V segment lost 4 bases and the J segment 6 bases; nucleotides outside the gene matches: 6. This CDR3 has 15 amino acids. CDR1 is LGHNA and CDR2 is YNFKEQ in the germline V gene. CDR3 sequence: CASSLPGTGANEQFF. CDR3 nucleotide sequence: TGTGCCAGCAGCCTACCCGGGACAGGGGCCAATGAGCAGTTCTTC.

This chain uses TRBV30 with TRBJ1-2, with TRBD1 as a possible D gene (5 bases). Germline CDR1 and CDR2: GTSNPN and SVGIG (reference sequence). The ends were cut back, 3 bases at V and 8 bases at J, with 16 bases in the middle. The CDR3 length is 13 residues. CDR3 residues: CAWRNTMGGGYTF. Written as DNA, the CDR3 is TGTGCCTGGAGGAATACAATGGGGGGAGGCTACACCTTC. Drawing the rest from reference TRBV30 and TRBJ1-2, the complete variable domain is SQTIHQWPATLVQPVGSPLSLECTVEGTSNPNLYWYRQAAGRGLQLLFYSVGIGQISSEVPQNLSASRPQDRQFILSSKKLLLSDSGFYLCAWRNTMGGGYTFGSGTRLTVV.

CDR3 loop: CASSRGLIYEQYF. CDR3 nucleotides: TGTGCCAGCAGCCGCGGACTTATCTACGAGCAGTACTTC. The chain uses TRBV7-8 and TRBJ2-7; TRBD2 is a possible D gene (5 bases). The V end was cut by 5 bases, the J end by 3 bases, with 11 bases between. The CDR3 sequence is 13 residues long. Germline loops: CDR1 SGHVS, CDR2 FQNEAQ.

V gene TRBV4-3 combines with J gene TRBJ2-6; D is unresolved. This CDR3 comprises 16 residues. The ends were cut back, 1 base at V and 0 bases at J, with 7 bases in the middle. Germline-derived CDR1 and CDR2 are LGHNA and YSLEER. CDR3 coding DNA: TGCGCCAGCAGCCAAGCGTTCGGCTCTGGGGCCAACGTCCTGACTTTC. It codes for CASSQAFGSGANVLTF.

This rearrangement joins TRBV5-6 to TRBJ1-6; D ambiguous. CDR3 length: 14 residues. V lost 1 base, J lost 8 bases, and 10 bases lay in between. Germline assignment: CDR1 SGHDT and CDR2 YYEEEE. CDR3 loop: CASSLYEDYSPLHF. In DNA form, the CDR3 reads TGTGCCAGCAGCTTGTACGAGGATTATTCACCCCTCCACTTT. The whole variable domain, remainder taken from reference TRBV5-6 and TRBJ1-6, is DAGVTQSPTHLIKTRGQQVTLRCSPKSGHDTVSWYQQALGQGPQFIFQYYEEEERQRGNFPDRFSGHQFPNYSSELNVNALLLGDSALYLCASSLYEDYSPLHFGNGTRLTVT.

The CDR3 nucleotides read TGTGCCAGCAGCCATGGACTAGCGGCGTACGAGCAGTACTTC. This codes for CASSHGLAAYEQYF. The chain uses TRBV5-4 and TRBJ2-7, with 10 bases lining up with TRBD2. The germline V gene has CDR1 SGHNT and CDR2 YYREEE (reference sequence). The CDR3 sequence is 14 residues long. V was clipped by 4 bases and J by 4 bases; unmatched bases: 5.